The clone carrying this T cell receptor beta chain was detected ten times or more. Antigen specificity is unknown. The data originate from a study of T cells in Graves' hyperthyroidism and ophthalmopathy. In the study overall: Peripheral blood was acquired at first diagnosis, ahead of any therapy whatsoever. Study-wide results and limits: Most thyroid clonotypes that were expanded above 0.001 also turned up in blood. From stable hyperthyroidism, ophthalmopathy was separated by a 13 V-J model.

Researchers took RNA transcripts and amplified the TCR beta CDR3 regions from them. The TCR CDR3 first-round RT-PCR relied on the HTBI primer set. TCRdb itself ran the multiplex PCR reads through MiXCR, one entry per CDR3 protein. The sample has about 350,000 distinct CDR3 sequences; about 14% are singletons. Graves' hyperthyroidism was deemed stable absent ophthalmopathy progression within 18 months. V was clipped by 6 bases and J by 0 bases; unmatched bases: 10. CDR3 size: 19 residues. The sample taken for sequencing was blood. This TCR came from a woman aged 25-40 years with Graves' hyperthyroidism. The chain uses TRBV12-3 or TRBV12-4 and TRBJ2-6, with 11 positions matching TRBD1. CDR3 DNA: TGTGCCAGCAGACTGGTCGGGACAGGGGGATACTCTGGGGCCAACGTCCTGACTTTC. As protein: CASRLVGTGGYSGANVLTF.